The 8 T cell receptor beta chains presented below share a single source sample, sequenced in a study of regulatory T cells in long-lasting Graves disease. The time point was: newly diagnosed GD, antithyroid drugs for less than 3 months. PBMCs were the source of the RNA used for TCR sequencing. Investigators prepared the TCR beta libraries by applying iRepertoire HTBI primers and Arm-PCR of CDR3 regions. TCRdb used MiXCR to reprocess the multiplex PCR reads, holding one entry per CDR3 protein. The table has roughly 350,000 distinct CDR3 sequences, around 17% seen once; the top ten hold just under 30%. Another study also made use of these data, one on T cells in Graves' hyperthyroidism and ophthalmopathy.

The sequencing here drew on peripheral blood mononuclear cells (PBMCs), taken at new diagnosis, from a patient treated with antithyroid drugs. The receptors come from a middle-aged man with Graves disease.

The chain carries TRBV7-2 and TRBJ2-7, with 9 bases fitting TRBD2. CDR3 length: 15 amino acids. The ends lost 4 bases at V and 4 bases at J; junction bases unmatched: 8. Germline V gene data show CDR1 as SGHTA and CDR2 as FQGNSA. CDR3: CASSYGLASDYEQYF. Written as DNA, the CDR3 is TGTGCCAGCAGCTACGGACTAGCGAGCGATTACGAGCAGTACTTC.

In its sample, this clonotype was seen many times. The rearrangement uses TRBV3-1 and TRBJ1-1; D is uncertain. Trimming removed 0 bases at V and 4 bases at J, with 3 bases between. From germline, CDR1 is LGHDT and CDR2 YNNKEL (reference sequence). This CDR3 has 12 amino acids. The CDR3 here is CASSQEGTEAFF. For the CDR3, the DNA is TGTGCCAGCAGCCAAGAGGGCACTGAAGCTTTCTTT.

The CDR3 DNA reads as TGTGCCAGCAGCTCAACAGGGCCCAATGAGCAGTTCTTC. It yields the protein CASSSTGPNEQFF. The chain employs TRBV7-3 and TRBJ2-1; D perhaps matches TRBD1 (6 bases). CDR1 and CDR2 (germline): SGHTA, FQGTGA. The ends were cut back, 4 bases at V and 6 bases at J, with 10 bases in the middle. The CDR3 has 13 residues.

This clonotype showed up just once. The chain joins TRBV20-1 to TRBJ2-5, with 7 nucleotides matching TRBD2. In germline, CDR1 is DFQATT, CDR2 SNEGSKA (reference sequence). V shed 0 bases, J shed 1 base, and the junction held 5 bases outside the gene matches. The CDR3 has 15 residues. CDR3 amino acids: CSARDGGRAQETQYF. The CDR3 DNA sequence: TGCAGTGCTAGAGATGGGGGGAGGGCCCAAGAGACCCAGTACTTC.

This clonotype was recorded at least ten times. The rearrangement links TRBV28 to TRBJ2-5; tentative D call: TRBD2 (6 bases). The germline V gene has CDR1 MDHEN and CDR2 SYDVKM. The V and J ends lost 5 bases and 2 bases respectively, with 18 bases between them. This CDR3 comprises 16 residues. The CDR3 region is CASSPRGSGGQETQYF. The CDR3 DNA sequence: TGTGCCAGCAGTCCCCGGGGGAGCGGTGGGCAAGAGACCCAGTACTTC. The whole variable domain, filled in from reference TRBV28 and TRBJ2-5, reads DVKVTQSSRYLVKRTGEKVFLECVQDMDHENMFWYRQDPGLGLRLIYFSYDVKMKEKGDIPEGYSVSREKKERFSLILESASTNQTSMYLCASSPRGSGGQETQYFGPGTRLLVL.

This clonotype was seen many times. The chain carries TRBV28 and TRBJ2-3, with D possibly TRBD2 on 6 matching bases. CDR3 length: 16 amino acids. V lost 10 bases to trimming and J lost 4 bases, with 24 bases between them. Germline V gene data show CDR1 as MDHEN and CDR2 as SYDVKM. The CDR3 coding sequence is TGTGCCACCGGGAGTTCGCGGGGATGGATCGCAGATACGCAGTATTTT. It encodes CATGSSRGWIADTQYF.

This clonotype was counted at least ten times. The genes are TRBV6-1 and TRBJ2-7; TRBD2 might be the D (6 bases). CDR3 length: 14 amino acids. V was trimmed by 7 bases and J by 3 bases, leaving 16 bases between them. Germline CDR1 is MNHNS and CDR2 is SASEGT. The CDR3 loop is CASNTPGLNYEQYF. The CDR3 DNA reads TGTGCCAGCAACACTCCGGGACTCAACTACGAGCAGTACTTC.

The rearrangement joins TRBV29-1 to TRBJ1-1; D may be TRBD1 (5 bases). Trimming took 3 bases from V and 11 from J, leaving 16 bases between them. There are 12 residues in the CDR3. CDR1 is SQVTM, CDR2 ANQGSEA, per germline. The CDR3: CSVEGRQFMAFF. The CDR3 DNA reads as TGCAGCGTTGAGGGGAGACAGTTTATGGCTTTCTTT.